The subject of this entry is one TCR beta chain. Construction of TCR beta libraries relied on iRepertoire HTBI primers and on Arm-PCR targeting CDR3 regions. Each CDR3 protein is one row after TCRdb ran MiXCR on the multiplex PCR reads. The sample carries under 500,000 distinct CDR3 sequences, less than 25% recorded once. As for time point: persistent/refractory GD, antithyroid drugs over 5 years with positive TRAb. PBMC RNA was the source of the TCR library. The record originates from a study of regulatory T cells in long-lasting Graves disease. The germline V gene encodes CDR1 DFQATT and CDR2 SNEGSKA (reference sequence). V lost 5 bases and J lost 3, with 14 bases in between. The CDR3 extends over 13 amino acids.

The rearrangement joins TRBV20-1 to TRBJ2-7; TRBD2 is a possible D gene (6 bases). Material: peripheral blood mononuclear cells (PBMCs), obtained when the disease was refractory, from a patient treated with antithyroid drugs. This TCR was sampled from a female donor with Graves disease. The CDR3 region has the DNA TGCAGTGCTCGGGACTTGTGGGTCTACGAGCAGTACTTC. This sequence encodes CSARDLWVYEQYF.